A selection of T cell receptor beta chains follows, all from one sample in a study of low-dose radiotherapy and immunotherapy resistance in tumors. TCRdb used MiXCR to reprocess the reads, holding one entry per CDR3 protein. The sample consists of around 80,000 distinct CDR3 sequences, approximately 17% of them appearing once. Sequenced here: PBMCs, sampled before treatment. These receptors were obtained from a male donor with prostate cancer. The CDR3 runs from the conserved cysteine through the conserved F or W. A D gene is named only where the DNA matches it firmly. Size is stated for part of the rows, as once, few or many counts, or as a class when the clone is expanded.

size: many; J: TRBJ2-3; D: -; length: 18; V: TRBV27; DNA: TGTGCCAGCAGTTTAGTTGGTCAGGGGAGCCCAGGCACAAATACGCAGTATTTT; CDR3: CASSLVGQGSPGTNTQYF
size: few; J: TRBJ2-7; D: -; length: 14; V: TRBV6-5; DNA: TGTGCCAGCCACGGAAACAGGGGAGGGAGCGAGCAGTACTTC; CDR3: CASHGNRGGSEQYF
size: medium-sized; J: TRBJ2-2; D: -; length: 15; V: TRBV11-2; DNA: TGCGCCAGCAGCCAAGATAACGGTCTCGCCGGGGAGCTGTTTTTT; CDR3: CASSQDNGLAGELFF
size: many; J: TRBJ2-7; D: TRBD2; length: 14; V: TRBV3-1; DNA: TGTGCCAGCAGCCAAAAAGCGGGAGGGTACGAGCAGTACTTC; CDR3: CASSQKAGGYEQYF
size: many; J: TRBJ2-5; D: -; length: 11; V: TRBV20-1; DNA: TGCAGTGCTAGGAGTCGGGAGACCCAGTACTTC; CDR3: CSARSRETQYF
size: many; J: TRBJ2-7; D: TRBD1; length: 14; V: TRBV6-5; DNA: TGTGCCAGCAGTTACTCGGTGGGACAGTACGAGCAGTACTTC; CDR3: CASSYSVGQYEQYF
size: many; J: TRBJ1-2; D: -; length: 13; V: TRBV6-2/TRBV6-3; DNA: TGTGCCAGCGATACAGGAGCATCCTATGGCTACACCTTC; CDR3: CASDTGASYGYTF
size: many; J: TRBJ1-2; D: TRBD1; length: 15; V: TRBV12-3/TRBV12-4; DNA: TGTGCCAGCAATTACCCGGGACAGGGTCACTATGGCTACACCTTC; CDR3: CASNYPGQGHYGYTF
size: -; J: TRBJ2-2; D: -; length: 17; V: TRBV5-1; DNA: -; CDR3: CASSLVGRKNTGELFFF
size: many; J: TRBJ1-2; D: -; length: 15; V: TRBV7-2; DNA: TGTGCCAGCAGCTTAACCCAGGCTACTAACTATGGCTACACCTTC; CDR3: CASSLTQATNYGYTF
size: many; J: TRBJ2-1; D: -; length: 9; V: TRBV12-3/TRBV12-4; DNA: TGTGCCAGCAGTCCTCCGCCCAAGTTC; CDR3: CASSPPPKF
size: many; J: TRBJ1-5; D: -; length: 14; V: TRBV5-1; DNA: TGCGCCAGCAGCCAGGACGGGCGAGATCAGCCCCAGCATTTT; CDR3: CASSQDGRDQPQHF
size: many; J: TRBJ2-1; D: TRBD2; length: 15; V: TRBV7-2; DNA: TGTGCCAGCAGCTTAGGAGCGGGGAGCTACAATGAGCAGTTCTTC; CDR3: CASSLGAGSYNEQFF
size: many; J: TRBJ2-5; D: -; length: 12; V: TRBV19; DNA: TGTGCCAGTAGTATGGCTCGAGAGACCCAGTACTTC; CDR3: CASSMARETQYF
size: many; J: TRBJ2-1; D: TRBD2; length: 15; V: TRBV3-1; DNA: TGTGCCAGCAGCCAAGATAGCGGGTTGATCAATGAGCAGTTCTTC; CDR3: CASSQDSGLINEQFF
size: many; J: TRBJ1-5; D: -; length: 12; V: TRBV6-5; DNA: TGTGCCAGCAGCAATGCCAATCAGCCCCAGCATTTT; CDR3: CASSNANQPQHF
size: many; J: TRBJ2-1; D: -; length: 20; V: TRBV11-2; DNA: TGTGCCAGCAGCAAGAGGCGTCGGGACTTGTCCGCAATTTCCTACAATGAGCAGTTCTTC; CDR3: CASSKRRRDLSAISYNEQFF
size: many; J: TRBJ2-3; D: -; length: 14; V: TRBV5-1; DNA: TGCGCCAGCAGCCGGGGAGAAAGCACAGATACGCAGTATTTT; CDR3: CASSRGESTDTQYF
size: many; J: TRBJ2-2; D: -; length: 14; V: TRBV4-1; DNA: TGCGCCAGCAGCCAAGTGGGTCTAACCGGGGAGCTGTTTTTT; CDR3: CASSQVGLTGELFF
size: many; J: TRBJ2-1; D: TRBD2; length: 13; V: TRBV7-6; DNA: TGTGCCAGCAGCGCAGTAGCGGGGGGCCTCGAGTTCTTC; CDR3: CASSAVAGGLEFF
size: -; J: TRBJ2-7; D: TRBD1; length: 15; V: TRBV5-1; DNA: TGCGCCAGCAGCTTGGAGTGGACAGGGGCTTACGAGCAGTACTTC; CDR3: CASSLEWTGAYEQYF
size: many; J: TRBJ1-6; D: TRBD1; length: 13; V: TRBV20-1; DNA: TGCAGTGCCCCCCGACAGGGATCCTCACCCCTCCACTTT; CDR3: CSAPRQGSSPLHF
size: many; J: TRBJ2-5; D: TRBD2; length: 15; V: TRBV19; DNA: TGTGCCAGTAGTCAGACTAGCGGGAGTTCCGAGACCCAGTACTTC; CDR3: CASSQTSGSSETQYF
size: many; J: TRBJ2-2; D: TRBD1; length: 14; V: TRBV20-1; DNA: TGCAGTGCAAAACAGGGGGCAGTCACCGGGGAGCTGTTTTTT; CDR3: CSAKQGAVTGELFF
size: -; J: TRBJ2-3; D: TRBD2; length: 16; V: TRBV3-1; DNA: TGTGCCAGCAGCCATTCGCGGGGGGGCCTTTTAGATACGCAGTATTTT; CDR3: CASSHSRGGLLDTQYF
size: many; J: TRBJ2-3; D: -; length: 15; V: TRBV10-3; DNA: TGTGCCATCAGTGAGTATGGAGGTCACACAGATACGCAGTATTTT; CDR3: CAISEYGGHTDTQYF
size: many; J: TRBJ1-6; D: -; length: 15; V: TRBV12-3/TRBV12-4; DNA: TGTGCCAGCAGAAGGGGAGGTGCCTATAATTCACCCCTCCACTTT; CDR3: CASRRGGAYNSPLHF
size: many; J: TRBJ2-7; D: TRBD1; length: 14; V: TRBV3-1; DNA: TGTGCCAGCAGTCAAAAGACAGGGACAATCGAGCAGTACTTC; CDR3: CASSQKTGTIEQYF
size: many; J: TRBJ2-2; D: -; length: 15; V: TRBV7-2; DNA: TGTGCCAGCAGATCGGGACGCCAATCCACCGGGGAGCTGTTTTTT; CDR3: CASRSGRQSTGELFF
size: many; J: TRBJ2-3; D: TRBD1; length: 17; V: TRBV10-3; DNA: TGTGCCATCAGTGAGTCTCGGGGACAGGGTTATGCAGATACGCAGTATTTT; CDR3: CAISESRGQGYADTQYF
size: -; J: TRBJ2-2; D: -; length: 14; V: TRBV5-5; DNA: TGTGCCAGCAGCGTAAGACAGAACACCGGGGAGCTGTTTTTT; CDR3: CASSVRQNTGELFF
size: many; J: TRBJ2-1; D: -; length: 14; V: TRBV6-5; DNA: TGTGCCAGCACCCGTGGAGGAGTCTACAATGAGCAGTTCTTC; CDR3: CASTRGGVYNEQFF
size: -; J: TRBJ1-1; D: -; length: 15; V: TRBV12-3/TRBV12-4; DNA: TGTGCCAGCAGACTTTCGGTTGGGGGGGACACTGAAGCTTTCTTT; CDR3: CASRLSVGGDTEAFF
size: many; J: TRBJ2-7; D: -; length: 13; V: TRBV5-1; DNA: TGCGCCAGCAGCTTGGCGGAATCCTACGAGCAGTACTTC; CDR3: CASSLAESYEQYF
size: many; J: TRBJ2-1; D: TRBD2; length: 16; V: TRBV28; DNA: TGTGCCAGCAGCTCAAAGACTAGCGGGGGCCGTAATGAGCAGTTCTTC; CDR3: CASSSKTSGGRNEQFF
size: many; J: TRBJ2-3; D: -; length: 18; V: TRBV4-3; DNA: TGCGCCAGCAGCCAAGGCTTCATGGTAGCGGTGGGAACAGATACGCAGTATTTT; CDR3: CASSQGFMVAVGTDTQYF
size: many; J: TRBJ2-5; D: -; length: 13; V: TRBV7-2; DNA: TGTGCCAGCAGCGTGAACCCGGCTGAGACCCAGTACTTC; CDR3: CASSVNPAETQYF
size: many; J: TRBJ2-7; D: TRBD2; length: 13; V: TRBV20-1; DNA: TGCAGTGCTAGGACTAGCGGGGTAAGGGAGCAGTACTTC; CDR3: CSARTSGVREQYF
size: few; J: TRBJ1-1; D: -; length: 13; V: TRBV9; DNA: TGTGCCAGCAGCGTAGTGTCGACCCGAGAGGCTTTCTTT; CDR3: CASSVVSTREAFF